These T cell receptor beta chains were read from a single sample in a study of PD-1 blockade in classical Hodgkin lymphoma. Assay: immunoSEQ multiplex PCR; the TCRdb copy retains only in-frame clones and omits some. The sample consists of some 28,000 clones, around 78% of them appearing once. Sequencing was performed on peripheral blood mononuclear cells (PBMCs), taken before the second cycle of nivolumab. All receptors derive from a human donor with classical Hodgkin lymphoma. Each CDR3 is given with its conserved first and last residue. Each record gives: clone size, D gene, V gene, J gene, CDR3 protein, CDR3 DNA. D genes are given only for firm matches. A row's size may be missing; if present it is once, few, many or a size class.

clone size: -; D gene: TRBD1; V gene: TRBV5-1; J gene: TRBJ1-1; CDR3 protein: CASSSWTGNEAFF; CDR3 DNA: TGCGCCAGCAGCTCCTGGACAGGGAATGAAGCTTTCTTT
clone size: once; D gene: -; V gene: TRBV19; J gene: TRBJ1-2; CDR3 protein: CASSTPQGIGGYTF; CDR3 DNA: TGTGCCAGTAGTACCCCACAGGGTATTGGGGGCTACACCTTC
clone size: -; D gene: -; V gene: TRBV19; J gene: TRBJ2-7; CDR3 protein: CASSIGPGAVGEQYF; CDR3 DNA: TGTGCCAGTAGTATAGGCCCGGGAGCTGTGGGCGAGCAGTACTTC
clone size: -; D gene: TRBD1; V gene: TRBV6-1; J gene: TRBJ2-7; CDR3 protein: CASTLGQLTYEQYF; CDR3 DNA: TGTGCCAGCACCCTGGGACAGTTGACCTACGAGCAGTACTTC
clone size: -; D gene: TRBD2; V gene: TRBV4-2; J gene: TRBJ2-7; CDR3 protein: CASSHGTSGAYEQYF; CDR3 DNA: TGTGCCAGCAGCCATGGGACTAGCGGGGCCTACGAGCAGTACTTC
clone size: -; D gene: -; V gene: TRBV5-6; J gene: TRBJ1-3; CDR3 protein: CASSLIQSSGNTIYF; CDR3 DNA: TGTGCCAGCAGCTTGATACAGAGCTCTGGAAACACCATATATTTT
clone size: -; D gene: TRBD1; V gene: TRBV2; J gene: TRBJ1-1; CDR3 protein: CASSWGQGWLMNTEAFF; CDR3 DNA: TGTGCCAGCAGCTGGGGACAGGGGTGGCTAATGAACACTGAAGCTTTCTTT
clone size: -; D gene: TRBD2; V gene: TRBV19; J gene: TRBJ2-5; CDR3 protein: CASRIAGGGETQYF; CDR3 DNA: TGTGCCAGTAGAATAGCGGGGGGTGGAGAGACCCAGTACTTC
clone size: once; D gene: -; V gene: TRBV7-2; J gene: TRBJ1-2; CDR3 protein: CASSLVFRGRLYGYTF; CDR3 DNA: TGTGCCAGCAGCTTAGTATTTCGGGGGAGGCTCTATGGCTACACCTTC
clone size: -; D gene: -; V gene: TRBV4-3; J gene: TRBJ2-3; CDR3 protein: CASSQVGGSADTQYF; CDR3 DNA: TGCGCCAGCAGCCAAGTTGGGGGGAGCGCAGATACGCAGTATTTT
clone size: -; D gene: TRBD1; V gene: TRBV19; J gene: TRBJ2-2; CDR3 protein: CATSRRDRDTGELFF; CDR3 DNA: TGTGCCACCTCAAGAAGGGACAGGGATACCGGGGAGCTGTTTTTT
clone size: -; D gene: TRBD1; V gene: TRBV19; J gene: TRBJ2-7; CDR3 protein: CASSKIPGQGSDEQYF; CDR3 DNA: TGTGCCAGTAGTAAAATCCCGGGACAGGGTTCCGACGAGCAGTACTTC
clone size: -; D gene: -; V gene: TRBV5-1; J gene: TRBJ2-3; CDR3 protein: CASSSDGDVTDTQYF; CDR3 DNA: TGCGCCAGCAGTTCTGATGGCGACGTGACAGATACGCAGTATTTT
clone size: -; D gene: TRBD1; V gene: TRBV2; J gene: TRBJ1-2; CDR3 protein: CASRRQGIDGYTF; CDR3 DNA: TGTGCCAGCAGACGACAGGGGATTGATGGCTACACCTTC
clone size: -; D gene: TRBD1; V gene: TRBV4-1; J gene: TRBJ1-5; CDR3 protein: CASSQGRTGNQPQHF; CDR3 DNA: TGCGCCAGCAGCCAAGGTCGGACAGGGAATCAGCCCCAGCATTTT
clone size: -; D gene: -; V gene: TRBV7-9; J gene: TRBJ2-5; CDR3 protein: CASSLSRQRRGETQYF; CDR3 DNA: TGTGCCAGCAGCTTATCCCGACAGCGGAGAGGAGAGACCCAGTACTTC
clone size: -; D gene: -; V gene: TRBV4-3; J gene: TRBJ2-3; CDR3 protein: CASSSDAYTQYF; CDR3 DNA: TGCGCCAGCAGCAGCGACGCTTATACGCAGTATTTT
clone size: -; D gene: TRBD2; V gene: TRBV18; J gene: TRBJ2-7; CDR3 protein: CASSPMLAGVSSYEQYF; CDR3 DNA: TGTGCCAGCTCACCAATGCTAGCGGGAGTTAGTTCCTACGAGCAGTACTTC
clone size: -; D gene: -; V gene: TRBV7-2; J gene: TRBJ1-1; CDR3 protein: CASSFGVVNTEAFF; CDR3 DNA: TGTGCCAGCAGCTTTGGGGTGGTGAACACTGAAGCTTTCTTT
clone size: few; D gene: -; V gene: TRBV5-1; J gene: TRBJ1-4; CDR3 protein: CASSLSPDMLEKLFF; CDR3 DNA: TGCGCCAGCAGCTTGTCCCCGGATATGTTGGAAAAACTGTTTTTT
clone size: -; D gene: -; V gene: TRBV27; J gene: TRBJ1-5; CDR3 protein: CASGGGLWEPQHF; CDR3 DNA: TGTGCCAGCGGAGGGGGTTTGTGGGAGCCCCAGCATTTT
clone size: -; D gene: TRBD2; V gene: TRBV25-1; J gene: TRBJ2-3; CDR3 protein: CATGLAGADTQYF; CDR3 DNA: TGTGCCACGGGACTAGCGGGAGCAGATACGCAGTATTTT
clone size: -; D gene: -; V gene: TRBV6-6; J gene: TRBJ2-2; CDR3 protein: CASSPTGLGAGELFF; CDR3 DNA: TGTGCCAGCAGCCCCACAGGATTGGGGGCCGGGGAGCTGTTTTTT
clone size: -; D gene: TRBD2; V gene: TRBV6-1; J gene: TRBJ2-1; CDR3 protein: CASKATSGILNEQFF; CDR3 DNA: TGTGCCAGCAAAGCAACTAGCGGGATTTTGAATGAGCAGTTCTTC
clone size: -; D gene: -; V gene: TRBV15; J gene: TRBJ1-5; CDR3 protein: CATSRDFFNQPQHF; CDR3 DNA: TGTGCCACCAGCAGAGATTTTTTCAATCAGCCCCAGCATTTT
clone size: -; D gene: -; V gene: TRBV4-1; J gene: TRBJ2-5; CDR3 protein: CASSQTLRPEETQYF; CDR3 DNA: TGCGCCAGCAGCCAAACCCTCCGCCCGGAGGAGACCCAGTACTTC